This entry describes one T cell receptor beta chain. In the original analysis: For nucleated cells, counts were estimated from reference gene primer amplification. Using immunoSEQ multiplex PCR, the repertoire was profiled, and TCRdb retains in-frame clones only, with some absent. The D gene and trimming were derived from the DNA, and the V and J assignments and clone size from that table. In the table there are more than 50,000 clones, about four fifths of which are singletons. The sample is drawn from a study of blood T cell repertoires in COVID-19. Study overall: Spain, Italy and the United States supplied samples that represented acute and convalescent COVID-19. PBMCs, B-cell-depleted T cells, or T cells were the source of the cDNA or gDNA that made up the material.

The sample comprised peripheral blood. The clonotype comes from a human donor in a cohort sampled during active COVID-19.

The CDR3 loop reads CASRLPNTGELFF. The CDR3 DNA reads TGTGCCAGCAGACTTCCCAACACCGGGGAGCTGTTTTTT. The genes are TRBV4-2 and TRBJ2-2; D is undetermined. The V and J ends lost 6 bases and 2 bases respectively, with 7 bases between them. Germline V gene sequence: CDR1 LGHNA, CDR2 YNFKEQ. The CDR3 is 13 amino acids.